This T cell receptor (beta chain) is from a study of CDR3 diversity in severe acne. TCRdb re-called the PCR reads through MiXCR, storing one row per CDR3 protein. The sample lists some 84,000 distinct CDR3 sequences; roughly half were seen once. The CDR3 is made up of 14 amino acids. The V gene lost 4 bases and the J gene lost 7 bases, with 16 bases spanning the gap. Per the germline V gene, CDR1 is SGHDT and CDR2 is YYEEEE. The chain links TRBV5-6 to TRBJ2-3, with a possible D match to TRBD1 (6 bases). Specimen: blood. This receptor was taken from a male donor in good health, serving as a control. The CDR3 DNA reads TGTGCCAGCAGCCACGAGACAGGCCCCCATACGCAGTATTTT. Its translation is CASSHETGPHTQYF.